A single sample is the source of the 27 T cell receptor beta chains below, sequenced in a study of blood T cell repertoires in COVID-19. Here immunoSEQ multiplex PCR was the method, and the copy in TCRdb shows in-frame clones only, minus some. The sample shows more than 90,000 clones, roughly 71% of them seen only once. What was sequenced was peripheral blood. These receptors originate from a woman at least 80 years old with acute or convalescent COVID-19.

V gene TRBV18 combines with J gene TRBJ1-2, with 9 nucleotides matching TRBD1. CDR1 and CDR2 (germline): KGHSH, LQKENI. This CDR3 is 17 amino acids long. V shed 0 bases, J shed 4 bases, and the junction held 9 bases outside the gene matches. CDR3: CASSPPSTQGASYGYTF. The CDR3 DNA follows: TGTGCCAGCTCACCACCTTCAACACAGGGGGCGAGCTATGGCTACACCTTC.

The V call is TRBV7-2, the J call TRBJ2-5; D is uncertain. This CDR3 is built from 16 residues. From germline, CDR1 is SGHTA and CDR2 FQGNSA. Trimming left V 5 bases short and J 2 bases short, with 18 bases between. In DNA, the CDR3 is TGTGCCAGCAGCGCTACCCTTAGTCCACTTCAAGAGACCCAGTACTTC. Protein sequence: CASSATLSPLQETQYF.

The chain has TRBV19 and TRBJ1-6; a possible D gene is TRBD1 (5 bases). V shed 6 bases and J shed 8 bases, with 11 bases lying between them. CDR3 length equals 13 residues. Germline CDR1 LNHDA, CDR2 SQIVND (reference sequence). The DNA for the CDR3 is TGTGCCAGTAGGCGCGGAGGGGATTCACCCCTCCACTTT. Its protein is CASRRGGDSPLHF. The whole variable domain, filled in from reference TRBV19 and TRBJ1-6, reads DGGITQSPKYLFRKEGQNVTLSCEQNLNHDAMYWYRQDPGQGLRLIYYSQIVNDFQKGDIAEGYSVSREKKESFPLTVTSAQKNPTAFYLCASRRGGDSPLHFGNGTRLTVT.

The chain recombines TRBV5-6 with TRBJ1-2; D remains unclear. Trimming took off 1 base at V and 3 bases at J, with 10 bases between the two ends. This CDR3 is 14 amino acids long. CDR1 and CDR2 from the germline V gene are SGHDT and YYEEEE. The CDR3 nucleotides are TGTGCCAGCAGCTTGCCGGGTAGTTACTATGGCTACACCTTC. The encoded protein is CASSLPGSYYGYTF.

The chain uses TRBV5-1 and TRBJ1-1, with D possibly being TRBD1 (5 bases). This CDR3 region has 14 residues. Germline V gene lookup returns CDR1 SGHRS and CDR2 YFSETQ. Trimming pared 4 bases from V and 1 base from J, leaving 11 bases between. In DNA, the CDR3 is TGCGCCAGCAGCCGGAGCCAGGGGAACACTGAAGCTTTCTTT. It codes for CASSRSQGNTEAFF.

V and J are TRBV10-3 and TRBJ1-2; 7 positions agree with TRBD1. The J segment lost 4 bases and the V segment lost 6 bases, leaving 5 bases of the junction unmatched. Germline CDR1 ENHRY, CDR2 SYGVKD. The CDR3 spans 13 residues. This CDR3 is CAIRLTGAYGYTF. CDR3 coding DNA: TGTGCCATCAGGTTAACAGGGGCCTATGGCTACACCTTC.

This rearrangement joins TRBV5-1 to TRBJ2-3, with TRBD1 as a possible D gene (5 bases). This CDR3 has 13 residues. CDR1 and CDR2 from the germline V gene are SGHRS and YFSETQ. V was shortened by 3 bases and J by 6 bases, with 11 bases between the two germline ends. Here the CDR3 DNA reads TGCGCCAGCAGCTCCAGGGTCTCCGATACGCAGTATTTT. Translated: CASSSRVSDTQYF.

J is TRBJ1-1 and V is TRBV30, with D possibly matching TRBD1 (5 bases). Germline lookup yields CDR1 GTSNPN and CDR2 SVGIG (reference sequence). Deletions cut 0 bases from V and 8 bases from J, with 13 bases between. The length of the CDR3 is 13 residues. The CDR3 region has the DNA TGTGCCTGGAGTGTAATACGGCAGGGAGAAGCTTTCTTT. This gives the protein CAWSVIRQGEAFF. Full variable domain (missing parts from reference TRBV30 and TRBJ1-1): SQTIHQWPATLVQPVGSPLSLECTVEGTSNPNLYWYRQAAGRGLQLLFYSVGIGQISSEVPQNLSASRPQDRQFILSSKKLLLSDSGFYLCAWSVIRQGEAFFGQGTRLTVV.

This clone counts as large. This chain connects TRBV19 to TRBJ2-6, with D possibly matching TRBD1 (6 bases). The CDR3 runs 16 residues. The germline V gene has CDR1 LNHDA and CDR2 SQIVND (reference sequence). V was pared by 5 bases and J by 2 bases, with 13 bases between. The CDR3 protein is CASSVYPGAGANVLTF. As DNA, the CDR3 is TGTGCCAGTAGTGTCTATCCAGGGGCTGGGGCCAACGTCCTGACTTTC.

J is TRBJ1-5 and V is TRBV9; 7 bases are a match to TRBD1. The CDR3 length is 14 residues. Germline CDR1 is SGDLS and CDR2 is YYNGEE. The V and J ends lost 4 bases and 1 base, in that order; junction bases with no gene match: 2. The CDR3 is CASSQGGSNQPQHF. The CDR3 nucleotides are TGTGCCAGCAGCCAGGGGGGAAGCAATCAGCCCCAGCATTTT.

The chain couples TRBV18 to TRBJ2-1; D may be TRBD1 (5 bases). Per the germline V gene, CDR1 is KGHSH and CDR2 is LQKENI. CDR3 size: 15 residues. V was pared by 4 bases and J by 0 bases, with 10 bases between. For the CDR3, the DNA is TGTGCCAGCTCACAATATACAGGCTCCTACAATGAGCAGTTCTTC. It codes for CASSQYTGSYNEQFF.

V is TRBV5-1 and J is TRBJ2-1; 8 nucleotides line up with TRBD2. The CDR3 loop spans 15 amino acids. CDR1 is SGHRS, CDR2 YFSETQ, per germline. The J segment lost 8 bases and the V segment lost 0 bases, leaving 7 bases of the junction unmatched. CDR3 DNA sequence: TGCGCCAGCAGCTTGGGCCGAGCGGGAGTGGATGAGCAGTTCTTC. As protein: CASSLGRAGVDEQFF.

The chain employs TRBV6-2 or TRBV6-3 and TRBJ1-5; unclear D gene. CDR1 and CDR2 from the germline V gene are MNHEY and SVGEGT. V lost 1 base and J 0 bases, leaving 7 bases between the germline ends. The CDR3 runs 15 residues. The CDR3 reads CASSYWRNSNQPQHF. The DNA for the CDR3 is TGTGCCAGCAGTTACTGGAGGAATAGCAATCAGCCCCAGCATTTT.

The chain joins TRBV9 to TRBJ1-1; D is unresolved. Trimming stripped 2 bases from V and 4 bases from J, with 15 bases between. CDR1 is SGDLS, CDR2 YYNGEE, per germline. The CDR3 consists of 15 residues. The CDR3 loop is CASSVGSAGLTEAFF. DNA for the CDR3: TGTGCCAGCAGCGTGGGGAGCGCAGGACTCACTGAAGCTTTCTTT.

The chain couples TRBV6-2 or TRBV6-3 to TRBJ2-3, with D perhaps TRBD2 (7 bases). Trimming pared 4 bases from V and 9 bases from J, leaving 14 bases between. Germline lookup yields CDR1 MNHEY and CDR2 SVGEGT. The CDR3 length is 13 residues. The DNA for the CDR3 is TGTGCCAGCAGTTCGCTGGGGGGGGCGACGCAGTATTTT. This translates into CASSSLGGATQYF.

Worth noting for this clone: At the DNA level, this CDR3 is encoded by other sequences in the same sample as well. The chain combines TRBV12-3 or TRBV12-4 with TRBJ1-1, with D tentatively TRBD1 (6 bases). Deletions cut 1 base from V and 5 bases from J, with 8 bases between. The CDR3 totals 13 residues. CDR3 sequence (DNA): TGTGCCAGCAGTTTAGGAGGGGGAACTGAAGCTTTCTTT. As protein: CASSLGGGTEAFF.

This chain links TRBV5-1 with TRBJ2-3; 13 bases match TRBD2. The germline V gene encodes CDR1 SGHRS and CDR2 YFSETQ. The V and J ends lost 5 bases and 0 bases, in that order; junction bases with no gene match: 12. The CDR3 loop spans 19 amino acids. CDR3 protein: CASRRTGTSGTGSTDTQYF. The CDR3 DNA is TGCGCCAGCAGAAGGACAGGGACTAGCGGGACCGGAAGCACAGATACGCAGTATTTT.

The chain has TRBV11-2 and TRBJ1-5; D call uncertain. V was cut by 2 bases and J by 4 bases, with 6 bases left in between. CDR1 and CDR2 from the germline V gene are SGHAT and FQNNGV. This CDR3 has 13 amino acids. The CDR3 coding sequence is TGTGCCAGCAGCTTATGGGCGAATCAGCCCCAGCATTTT. Its translation: CASSLWANQPQHF.

V is TRBV15 and J is TRBJ2-5; no clear D. Deletions cut 2 bases from V and 4 bases from J, with 14 bases between. Germline V CDR1 and CDR2: LNHNV, YYDKDF (reference sequence). This CDR3 is 15 amino acids long. CDR3 nucleotide sequence: TGTGCCACCAGCAGACCTCCGCCGACTGGAGAGACCCAGTACTTC. Protein sequence: CATSRPPPTGETQYF.

The rearrangement uses TRBV12-3 or TRBV12-4 and TRBJ1-2, with TRBD1 matching 7 bases. CDR3 length: 13 amino acids. With V trimmed by 6 bases and J by 4 bases, 5 bases remained unmatched. The DNA of the CDR3 is TGTGCCAGCAGGGTGGACAGGACCTATGGCTACACCTTC. It codes for CASRVDRTYGYTF.

The chain carries TRBV10-3 and TRBJ1-3; D is uncertain. V was trimmed by 6 bases and J by 4 bases, leaving 13 bases between them. This CDR3 has 14 residues. From germline, CDR1 is ENHRY and CDR2 SYGVKD. The CDR3 nucleotides are TGTGCCATCAGGAGGGAAGCGCCAGGAAACACCATATATTTT. Protein: CAIRREAPGNTIYF.

The J gene is TRBJ1-1, the V gene TRBV7-3; D call uncertain. CDR3 length: 12 amino acids. Germline V gives CDR1 SGHTA, CDR2 FQGTGA. Trimming shortened V by 1 base and J by 8 bases, and 8 bases separated the two germline ends. CDR3 sequence reads: CASSLRGGEAFF. In DNA, the CDR3 is TGTGCCAGCAGCTTAAGAGGAGGGGAAGCTTTCTTT.

This rearrangement joins TRBV10-3 to TRBJ1-5; TRBD1 matches 9 bases. Germline assignment: CDR1 ENHRY and CDR2 SYGVKD. CDR3 size: 14 residues. Trimming at V came to 10 bases and at J to 13 bases, leaving 17 bases not matched to a gene. The CDR3 DNA reads as TGTGCCAACGCACCGGGACAGGGATCTACTGATCAGCATTTT. Residues: CANAPGQGSTDQHF.

In its sample, this clone was seen a few times. V usage is TRBV4-3 and J usage is TRBJ1-2; 7 bases map to TRBD1. V lost 0 bases, J lost 4 bases, and 17 bases stayed unmatched. The CDR3 length is 19 residues. Germline values: CDR1 LGHNA, CDR2 YSLEER. CDR3 protein: CASSQELDRQGYPPYGYTF. CDR3 DNA sequence: TGCGCCAGCAGCCAAGAACTAGACAGACAGGGATATCCCCCCTATGGCTACACCTTC.

This chain connects TRBV6-5 to TRBJ2-1, with a possible D match to TRBD1 (5 bases). The length of the CDR3 is 15 residues. V was shortened by 2 bases and J by 0 bases, with 8 bases between the two germline ends. CDR1 and CDR2 (germline): MNHEY, SVGAGI. The CDR3 loop reads CASSYTGVSYNEQFF. The CDR3 DNA is TGTGCCAGCAGTTACACAGGTGTCTCCTACAATGAGCAGTTCTTC.

The rearrangement uses TRBV7-2 and TRBJ2-3, with D perhaps TRBD2 (5 bases). Germline CDR1 is SGHTA and CDR2 is FQGNSA. This CDR3 has 13 amino acids. V gave up 0 bases and J gave up 5 bases, with 6 bases separating them. CDR3 DNA sequence: TGTGCCAGCAGCTTAGCCGGGGTAGATACGCAGTATTTT. Its translation is CASSLAGVDTQYF. Looking up the rest from reference TRBV7-2 and TRBJ2-3 gives the full variable domain: GAGVSQSPSNKVTEKGKDVELRCDPISGHTALYWYRQSLGQGLEFLIYFQGNSAPDKSGLPSDRFSAERTGGSVSTLTIQRTQQEDSAVYLCASSLAGVDTQYFGPGTRLTVL.

Written as DNA, the CDR3 is TGTGCCAGCACCATTTCAGGGAAATACACCAATGAGCAGTTCTTC. Encoded protein: CASTISGKYTNEQFF. The chain links TRBV27 to TRBJ2-1, with a weak D call TRBD1 (5 bases). Germline CDR1 and CDR2: MNHEY and SMNVEV (reference sequence). The length of the CDR3 is 15 residues. V was pared by 7 bases and J by 6 bases, with 19 bases between.